The rows below give T cell receptor beta chains drawn from one sample of a study of memory CD4+ T cells and cytomegalovirus serostatus. Profiling relied on immunoSEQ multiplex PCR, and the TCRdb table lists in-frame clones only, not all of them. The data contain tens of thousands of clones, over 75% of them singletons. Sequencing used memory CD4+ T cells from blood. The receptor set was obtained from an adult in good health and CMV-seronegative. The conserved cysteine and the conserved F or W are not part of the CDR3 here.

J gene,V gene,CDR3 length,CDR3 protein
TRBJ1-2,TRBV11-1,11,ASSLEGQGSYT
TRBJ1-4,TRBV2,12,ASNRQATNEKLF
TRBJ2-5,TRBV5-1,14,ASSLAPSGGGETQY
TRBJ2-3,TRBV6-5,12,ASSYLGVADTQY
TRBJ2-3,TRBV11-2,12,ASGWQTGPDTQY
TRBJ2-2,TRBV5-1,12,ASTGQDATGELF
TRBJ1-2,TRBV5-1,15,ASSLAGFGTTNYGYT
TRBJ1-4,TRBV6-1,11,ASSGSYNEKLF
TRBJ1-3,TRBV5-1,18,ASSSMGLTEQGAAGNTIY
TRBJ1-1,TRBV20-1,9,SAQDRDEAF
TRBJ1-2,TRBV6-5,12,ASTDRDVNYGYT
TRBJ2-1,TRBV7-8,15,ASSRTSGGPIRSEQF
TRBJ1-3,TRBV21-1,16,ASSRVMEGLRPRDTIY
TRBJ2-1,TRBV5-1,12,ASSSGQIYNEQF
TRBJ1-6,TRBV6-1,13,ASSWSGTESAPLH
TRBJ2-1,TRBV27,12,ASSTRGGYNEQF
TRBJ2-7,TRBV2,11,ASIEDSTYEQY
TRBJ2-7,TRBV4-2,13,ASSQGPSGTYEQY
TRBJ1-1,TRBV19,11,ATAGRGNTEAF
TRBJ2-2,TRBV19,12,ASSTGQLTGELF
TRBJ1-1,TRBV7-9,9,ASSSLAEAF
TRBJ2-5,TRBV7-2,13,ASSQQTGVRETQY
TRBJ1-6,TRBV30,13,AWSRDRGRTGPLH
TRBJ1-1,TRBV5-6,14,ASSYSWGQGNTEAF
TRBJ2-3,TRBV6-6,13,ASTPLAGGPDTQY
TRBJ1-4,TRBV5-1,13,ASSDGQGHNEKLF
TRBJ1-3,TRBV27,14,ASSLSGVYSGNTIY
TRBJ2-3,TRBV5-4,14,ASSLDDYTSTDTQY
TRBJ1-1,TRBV6-5,14,ASSSRTVSKNTEAF
TRBJ1-6,TRBV7-9,15,ASSFEKGGHWNSPLH
TRBJ2-3,TRBV4-1,13,ASSQVISSTDTQY
TRBJ2-7,TRBV6-5,12,ASSYEGATYEQY
TRBJ2-1,TRBV7-2,10,ASSPGTREQF
TRBJ2-2,TRBV5-1,12,ASRWTGSTGELF
TRBJ1-5,TRBV15,10,ATRQDNQPQH
TRBJ1-6,TRBV30,10,AWKGQASPLH
TRBJ2-7,TRBV5-5,7,ASGYEQY
TRBJ1-6,TRBV28,14,ASIDIWARGNSPLH
TRBJ2-1,TRBV28,10,ASSTPPYEQF
TRBJ2-1,TRBV2,14,ASSVRGLAGINEQF